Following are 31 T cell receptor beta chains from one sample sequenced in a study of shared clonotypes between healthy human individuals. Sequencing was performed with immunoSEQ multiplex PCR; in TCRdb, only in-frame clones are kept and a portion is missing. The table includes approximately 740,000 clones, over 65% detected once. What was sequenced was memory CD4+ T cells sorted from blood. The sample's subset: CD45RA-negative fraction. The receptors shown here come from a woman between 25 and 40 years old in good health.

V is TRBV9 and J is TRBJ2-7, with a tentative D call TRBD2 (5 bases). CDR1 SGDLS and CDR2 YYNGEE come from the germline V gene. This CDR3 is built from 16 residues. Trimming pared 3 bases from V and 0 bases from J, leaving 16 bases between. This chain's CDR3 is CASSGEGIGSSYEQYF. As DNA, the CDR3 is TGTGCCAGCAGCGGAGAAGGGATAGGGAGCTCCTACGAGCAGTACTTC.

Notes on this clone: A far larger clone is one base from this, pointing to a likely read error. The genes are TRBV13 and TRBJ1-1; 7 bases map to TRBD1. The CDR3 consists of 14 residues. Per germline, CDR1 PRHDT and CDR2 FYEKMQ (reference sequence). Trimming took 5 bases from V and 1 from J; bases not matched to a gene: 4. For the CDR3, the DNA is TGTGCCAGCAGCCTGGGACAGCAGAACACTGAAGCTTTCTTT. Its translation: CASSLGQQNTEAFF. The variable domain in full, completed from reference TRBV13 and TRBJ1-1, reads AAGVIQSPRHLIKEKRETATLKCYPIPRHDTVYWYQQGPGQDPQFLISFYEKMQSDKGSIPDRFSAQQFSDYHSELNMSSLELGDSALYFCASSLGQQNTEAFFGQGTRLTVV.

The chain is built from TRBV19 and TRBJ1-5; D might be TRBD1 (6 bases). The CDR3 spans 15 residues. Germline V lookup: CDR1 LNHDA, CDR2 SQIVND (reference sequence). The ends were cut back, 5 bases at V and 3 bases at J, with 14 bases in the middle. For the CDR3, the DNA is TGTGCCAGTAGTGGGGACACCAGACACAATCAGCCCCAGCATTTT. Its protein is CASSGDTRHNQPQHF.

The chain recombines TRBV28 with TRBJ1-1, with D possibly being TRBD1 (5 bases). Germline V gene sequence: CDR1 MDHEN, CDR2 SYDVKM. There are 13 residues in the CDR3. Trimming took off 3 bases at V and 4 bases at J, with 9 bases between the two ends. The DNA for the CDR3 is TGTGCCAGCAGTTTCAAAGGGGTCACTGAAGCTTTCTTT. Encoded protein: CASSFKGVTEAFF.

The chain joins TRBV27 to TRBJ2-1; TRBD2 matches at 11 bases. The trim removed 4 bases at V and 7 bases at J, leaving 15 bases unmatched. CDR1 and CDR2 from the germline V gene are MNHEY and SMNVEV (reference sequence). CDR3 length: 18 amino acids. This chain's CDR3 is CASSSSVLAGGPRNEQFF. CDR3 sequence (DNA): TGTGCCAGCAGTTCCTCAGTTCTAGCGGGAGGCCCGAGGAATGAGCAGTTCTTC.

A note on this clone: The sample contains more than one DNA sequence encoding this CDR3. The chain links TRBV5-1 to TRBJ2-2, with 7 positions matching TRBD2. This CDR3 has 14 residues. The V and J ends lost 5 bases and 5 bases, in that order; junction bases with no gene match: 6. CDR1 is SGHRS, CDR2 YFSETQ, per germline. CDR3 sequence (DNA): TGCGCCAGCAGTTTGCAGGGAGGGACCGGGGAGCTGTTTTTT. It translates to CASSLQGGTGELFF.

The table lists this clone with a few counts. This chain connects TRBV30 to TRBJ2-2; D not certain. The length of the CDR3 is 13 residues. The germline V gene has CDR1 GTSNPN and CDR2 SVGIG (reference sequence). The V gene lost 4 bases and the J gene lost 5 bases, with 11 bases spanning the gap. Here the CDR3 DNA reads TGTGCCTGGAAGTCGGCGTGGACCGGGGAGCTGTTTTTT. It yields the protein CAWKSAWTGELFF.

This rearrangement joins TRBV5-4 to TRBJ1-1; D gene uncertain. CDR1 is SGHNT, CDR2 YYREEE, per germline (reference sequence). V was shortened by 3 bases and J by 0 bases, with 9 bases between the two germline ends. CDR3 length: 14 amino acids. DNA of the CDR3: TGTGCCAGCAGCTCACGGAACATGAACACTGAAGCTTTCTTT. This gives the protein CASSSRNMNTEAFF. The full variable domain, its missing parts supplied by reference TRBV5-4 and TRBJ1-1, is ETGVTQSPTHLIKTRGQQVTLRCSSQSGHNTVSWYQQALGQGPQFIFQYYREEENGRGNFPPRFSGLQFPNYSSELNVNALELDDSALYLCASSSRNMNTEAFFGQGTRLTVV.

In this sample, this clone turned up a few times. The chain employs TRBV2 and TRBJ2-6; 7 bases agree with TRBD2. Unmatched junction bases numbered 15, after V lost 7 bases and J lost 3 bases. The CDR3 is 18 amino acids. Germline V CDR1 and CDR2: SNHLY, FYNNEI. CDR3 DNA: TGTGCCAGCATCCTAAGGAGTGGTCCGGGAGGTGGGGCCAACGTCCTGACTTTC. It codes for CASILRSGPGGGANVLTF.

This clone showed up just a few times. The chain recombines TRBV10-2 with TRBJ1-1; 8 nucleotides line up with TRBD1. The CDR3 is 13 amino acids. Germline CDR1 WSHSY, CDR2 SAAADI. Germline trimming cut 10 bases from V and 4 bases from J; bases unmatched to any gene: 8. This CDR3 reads CATLQGASTEAFF. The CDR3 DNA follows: TGCGCCACCCTCCAGGGGGCGAGCACTGAAGCTTTCTTT.

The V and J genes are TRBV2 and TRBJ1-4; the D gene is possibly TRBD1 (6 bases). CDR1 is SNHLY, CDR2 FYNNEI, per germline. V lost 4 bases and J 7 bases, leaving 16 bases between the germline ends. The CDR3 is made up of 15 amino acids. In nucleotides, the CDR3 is TGTGCCAGCAGTGTGAGTGGGGGCGTGAGTGAAAAACTGTTTTTT. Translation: CASSVSGGVSEKLFF.

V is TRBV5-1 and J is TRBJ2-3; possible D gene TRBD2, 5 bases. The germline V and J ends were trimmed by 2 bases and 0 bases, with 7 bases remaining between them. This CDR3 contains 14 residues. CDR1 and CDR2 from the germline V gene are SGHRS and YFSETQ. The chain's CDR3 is CASSFSVSTDTQYF. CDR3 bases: TGCGCCAGCAGCTTTAGCGTTAGCACAGATACGCAGTATTTT.

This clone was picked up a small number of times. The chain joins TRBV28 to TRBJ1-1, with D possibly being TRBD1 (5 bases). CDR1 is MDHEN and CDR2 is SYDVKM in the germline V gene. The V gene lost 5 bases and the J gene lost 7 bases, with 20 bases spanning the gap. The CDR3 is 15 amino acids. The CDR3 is CASSPRDGAIVEAFF. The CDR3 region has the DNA TGTGCCAGCAGTCCGCGGGACGGAGCCATCGTTGAAGCTTTCTTT.

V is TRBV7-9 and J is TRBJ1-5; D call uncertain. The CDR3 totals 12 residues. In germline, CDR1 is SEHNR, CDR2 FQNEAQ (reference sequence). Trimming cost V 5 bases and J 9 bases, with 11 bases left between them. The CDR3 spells CASSDSWGPQHF. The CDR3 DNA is TGTGCCAGCAGCGACTCGTGGGGGCCCCAGCATTTT.

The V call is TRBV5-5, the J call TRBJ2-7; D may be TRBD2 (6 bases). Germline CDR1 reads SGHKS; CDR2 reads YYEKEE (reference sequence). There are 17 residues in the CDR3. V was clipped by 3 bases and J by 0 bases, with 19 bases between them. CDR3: CASSSALGGGNSYEQYF. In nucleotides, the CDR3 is TGTGCCAGCAGCTCCGCGCTCGGGGGAGGCAACTCCTACGAGCAGTACTTC.

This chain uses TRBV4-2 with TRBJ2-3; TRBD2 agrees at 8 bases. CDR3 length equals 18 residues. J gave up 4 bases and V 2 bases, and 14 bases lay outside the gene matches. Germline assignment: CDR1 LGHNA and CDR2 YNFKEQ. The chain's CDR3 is CASSQSPGLGGSADTQYF. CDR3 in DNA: TGTGCCAGCAGCCAATCTCCGGGACTAGGGGGGTCTGCAGATACGCAGTATTTT.

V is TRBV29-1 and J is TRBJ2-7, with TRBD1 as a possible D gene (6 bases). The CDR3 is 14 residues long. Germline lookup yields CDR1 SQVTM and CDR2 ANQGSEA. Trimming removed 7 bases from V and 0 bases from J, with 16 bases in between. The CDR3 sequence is CSASRDTGSYEQYF. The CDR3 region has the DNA TGCAGCGCATCCCGGGACACCGGCTCCTACGAGCAGTACTTC.

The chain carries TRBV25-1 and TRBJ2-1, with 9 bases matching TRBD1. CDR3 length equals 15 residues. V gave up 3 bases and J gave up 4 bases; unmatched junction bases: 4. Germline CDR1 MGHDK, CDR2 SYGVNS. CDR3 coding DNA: TGTGCCAGCAGTGATAGGACAGGGGTGTACAATGAGCAGTTCTTC. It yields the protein CASSDRTGVYNEQFF. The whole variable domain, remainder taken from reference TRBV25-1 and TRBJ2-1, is EADIYQTPRYLVIGTGKKITLECSQTMGHDKMYWYQQDPGMELHLIHYSYGVNSTEKGDLSSESTVSRIRTEHFPLTLESARPSHTSQYLCASSDRTGVYNEQFFGPGTRLTVL.

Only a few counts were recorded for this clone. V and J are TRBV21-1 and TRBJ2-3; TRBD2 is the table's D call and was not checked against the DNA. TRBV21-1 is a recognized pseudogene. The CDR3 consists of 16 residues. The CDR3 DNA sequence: TGTGCCAGCAGCAAGGGTGAGCGGGAAGGCACAGATACGCAGTATTTT. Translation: CASSKGEREGTDTQYF.

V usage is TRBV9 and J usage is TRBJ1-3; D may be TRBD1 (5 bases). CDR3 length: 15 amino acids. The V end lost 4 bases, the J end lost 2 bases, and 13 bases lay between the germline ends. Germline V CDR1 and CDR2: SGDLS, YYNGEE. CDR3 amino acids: CASSPWGGAGNTIYF. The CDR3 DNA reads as TGTGCCAGCAGCCCCTGGGGAGGGGCTGGAAACACCATATATTTT.

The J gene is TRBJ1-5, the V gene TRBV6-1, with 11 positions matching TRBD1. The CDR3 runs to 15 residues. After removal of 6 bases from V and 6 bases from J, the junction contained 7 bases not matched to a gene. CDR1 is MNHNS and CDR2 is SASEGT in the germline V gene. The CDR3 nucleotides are TGTGCCAGCAGCACGGGACAGGGGGAAGGTCAGCCCCAGCATTTT. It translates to CASSTGQGEGQPQHF.

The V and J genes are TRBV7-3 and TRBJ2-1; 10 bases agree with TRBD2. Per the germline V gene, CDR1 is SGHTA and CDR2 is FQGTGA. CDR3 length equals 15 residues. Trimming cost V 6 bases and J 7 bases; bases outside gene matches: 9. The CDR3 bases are TGTGCCAGCAGATCAGGACTAGCGGAAACGAATGAGCAGTTCTTC. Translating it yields CASRSGLAETNEQFF.

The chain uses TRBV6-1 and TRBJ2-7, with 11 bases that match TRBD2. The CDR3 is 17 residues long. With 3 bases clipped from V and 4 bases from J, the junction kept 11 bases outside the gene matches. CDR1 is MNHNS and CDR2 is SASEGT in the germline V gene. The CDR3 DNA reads TGTGCCAGCAGTGAGAGGGTAGCGGGAGGGAATGGGTACGAGCAGTACTTC. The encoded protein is CASSERVAGGNGYEQYF.

CDR3 DNA: TGCACCAGCAGCCACAGGCACTCTGGAAACACCATATATTTT. Encoded protein: CTSSHRHSGNTIYF. The chain couples TRBV1 to TRBJ1-3; no check of the table's D call, TRBD1, against the DNA was made. TRBV1 is recorded as a pseudogene. This CDR3 is built from 14 residues.

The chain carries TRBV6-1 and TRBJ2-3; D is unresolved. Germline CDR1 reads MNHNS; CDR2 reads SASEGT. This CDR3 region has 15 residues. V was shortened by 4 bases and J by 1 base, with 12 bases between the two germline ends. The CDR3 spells CASSGTYAGTDTQYF. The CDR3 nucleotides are TGTGCCAGCAGTGGTACATACGCTGGCACAGATACGCAGTATTTT.

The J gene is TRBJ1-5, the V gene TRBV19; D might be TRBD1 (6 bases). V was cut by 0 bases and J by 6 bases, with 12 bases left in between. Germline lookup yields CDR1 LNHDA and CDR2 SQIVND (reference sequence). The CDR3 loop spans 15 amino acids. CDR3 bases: TGTGCCAGTAGTATAGAATCCAGGGGAGGTCAGCCCCAGCATTTT. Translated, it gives CASSIESRGGQPQHF.

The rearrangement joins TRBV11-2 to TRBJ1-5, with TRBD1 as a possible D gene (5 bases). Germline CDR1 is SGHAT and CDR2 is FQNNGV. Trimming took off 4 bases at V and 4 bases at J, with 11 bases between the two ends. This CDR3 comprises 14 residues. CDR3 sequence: CASSYSDINQPQHF. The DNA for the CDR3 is TGTGCCAGCAGCTATTCGGACATAAATCAGCCCCAGCATTTT.

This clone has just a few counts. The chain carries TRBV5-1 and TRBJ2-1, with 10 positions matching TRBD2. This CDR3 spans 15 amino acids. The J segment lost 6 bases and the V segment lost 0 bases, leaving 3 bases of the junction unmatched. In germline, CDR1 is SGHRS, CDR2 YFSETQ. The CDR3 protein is CASSLELAGVNEQFF. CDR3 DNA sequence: TGCGCCAGCAGCTTGGAGCTAGCGGGAGTCAATGAGCAGTTCTTC.

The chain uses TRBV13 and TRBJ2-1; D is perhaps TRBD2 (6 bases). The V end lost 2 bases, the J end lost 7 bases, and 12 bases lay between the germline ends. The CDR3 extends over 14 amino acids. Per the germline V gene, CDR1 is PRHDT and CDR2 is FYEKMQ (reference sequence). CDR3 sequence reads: CASSLHGGKNEQFF. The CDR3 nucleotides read TGTGCCAGCAGCTTACACGGCGGGAAGAATGAGCAGTTCTTC.

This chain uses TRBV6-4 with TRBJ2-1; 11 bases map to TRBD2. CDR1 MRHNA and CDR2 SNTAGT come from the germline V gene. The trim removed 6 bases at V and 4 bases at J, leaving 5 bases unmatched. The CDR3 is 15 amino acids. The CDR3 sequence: CASSVGTSGYNEQFF. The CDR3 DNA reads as TGTGCCAGCAGCGTCGGGACTAGCGGTTACAATGAGCAGTTCTTC.

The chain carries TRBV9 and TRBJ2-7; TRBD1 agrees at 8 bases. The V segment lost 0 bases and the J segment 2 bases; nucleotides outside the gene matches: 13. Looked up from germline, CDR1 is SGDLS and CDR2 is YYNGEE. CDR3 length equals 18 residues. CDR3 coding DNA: TGTGCCAGCAGCGTAGTTAAGATCGGGGACAGGCCTACCTACGAGCAGTACTTC. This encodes CASSVVKIGDRPTYEQYF. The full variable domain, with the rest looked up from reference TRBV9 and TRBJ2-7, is DSGVTQTPKHLITATGQRVTLRCSPRSGDLSVYWYQQSLDQGLQFLIQYYNGEERAKGNILERFSAQQFPDLHSELNLSSLELGDSALYFCASSVVKIGDRPTYEQYFGPGTRLTVT.